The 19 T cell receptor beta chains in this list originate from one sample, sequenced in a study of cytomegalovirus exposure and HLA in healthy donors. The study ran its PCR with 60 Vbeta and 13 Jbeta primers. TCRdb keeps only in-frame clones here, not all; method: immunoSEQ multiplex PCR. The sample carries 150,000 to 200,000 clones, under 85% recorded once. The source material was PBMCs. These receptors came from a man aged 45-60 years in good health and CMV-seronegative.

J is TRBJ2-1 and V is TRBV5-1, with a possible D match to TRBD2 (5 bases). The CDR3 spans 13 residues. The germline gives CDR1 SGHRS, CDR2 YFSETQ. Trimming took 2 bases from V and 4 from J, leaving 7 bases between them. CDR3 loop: CASSFGGYNEQFF. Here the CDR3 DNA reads TGCGCCAGCAGCTTTGGCGGGTACAATGAGCAGTTCTTC.

This chain's CDR3 is CASSLGRDRVETQYF. Written as DNA, the CDR3 is TGCGCCAGCAGCTTGGGGCGTGACAGGGTAGAGACCCAGTACTTC. The genes are TRBV5-1 and TRBJ2-5; 7 bases are shared with TRBD1. Trimming at V came to 0 bases and at J to 4 bases, leaving 6 bases not matched to a gene. The CDR3 is 15 residues long. Germline V CDR1 and CDR2: SGHRS, YFSETQ.

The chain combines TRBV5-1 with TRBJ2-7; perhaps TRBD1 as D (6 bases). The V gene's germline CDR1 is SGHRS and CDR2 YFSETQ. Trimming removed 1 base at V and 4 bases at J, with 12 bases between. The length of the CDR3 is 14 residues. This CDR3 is CASSLNRDRYEQYF. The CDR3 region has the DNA TGCGCCAGCAGCTTGAACAGGGATCGGTACGAGCAGTACTTC.

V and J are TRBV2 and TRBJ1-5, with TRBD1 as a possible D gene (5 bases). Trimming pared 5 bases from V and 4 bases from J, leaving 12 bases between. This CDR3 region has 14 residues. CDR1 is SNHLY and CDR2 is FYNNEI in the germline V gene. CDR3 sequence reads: CASSSEDINQPQHF. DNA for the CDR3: TGTGCCAGCAGTTCCGAGGACATAAATCAGCCCCAGCATTTT.

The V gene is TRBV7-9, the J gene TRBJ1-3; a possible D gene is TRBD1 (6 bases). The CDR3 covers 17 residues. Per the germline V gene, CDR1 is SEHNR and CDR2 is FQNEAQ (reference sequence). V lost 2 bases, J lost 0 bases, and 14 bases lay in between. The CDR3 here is CASSLMLLDSSGNTIYF. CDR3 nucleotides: TGTGCCAGCAGCTTAATGTTATTGGACAGCTCTGGAAACACCATATATTTT.

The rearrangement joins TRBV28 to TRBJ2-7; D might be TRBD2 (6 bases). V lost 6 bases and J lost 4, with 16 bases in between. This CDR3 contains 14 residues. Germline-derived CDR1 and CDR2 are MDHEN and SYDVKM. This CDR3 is CASSPTRSPYEQYF. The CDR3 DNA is TGTGCCAGCAGCCCGACTAGATCGCCGTACGAGCAGTACTTC.

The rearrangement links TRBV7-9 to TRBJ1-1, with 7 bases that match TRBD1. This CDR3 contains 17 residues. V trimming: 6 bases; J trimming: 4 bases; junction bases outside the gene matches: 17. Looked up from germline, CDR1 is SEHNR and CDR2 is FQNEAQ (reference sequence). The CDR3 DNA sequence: TGTGCCAGCAGAGTTAGCCGACAGGGTGTAGTAGGCACTGAAGCTTTCTTT. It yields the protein CASRVSRQGVVGTEAFF. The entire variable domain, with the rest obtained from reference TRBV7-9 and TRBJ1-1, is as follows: DTGVSQNPRHKITKRGQNVTFRCDPISEHNRLYWYRQTLGQGPEFLTYFQNEAQLEKSRLLSDRFSAERPKGSFSTLEIQRTEQGDSAMYLCASRVSRQGVVGTEAFFGQGTRLTVV.

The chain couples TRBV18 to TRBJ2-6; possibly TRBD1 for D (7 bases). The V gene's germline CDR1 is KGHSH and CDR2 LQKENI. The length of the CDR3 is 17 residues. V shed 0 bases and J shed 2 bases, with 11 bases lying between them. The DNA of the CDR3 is TGTGCCAGCTCACCACCCCCAGGGGGGACTGGGGCCAACGTCCTGACTTTC. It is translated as CASSPPPGGTGANVLTF.

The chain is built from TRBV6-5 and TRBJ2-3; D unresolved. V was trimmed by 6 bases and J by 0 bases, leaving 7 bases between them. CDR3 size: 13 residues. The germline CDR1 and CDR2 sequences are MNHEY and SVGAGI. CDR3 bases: TGTGCCAGCAGGGCGGCTAGCACAGATACGCAGTATTTT. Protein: CASRAASTDTQYF.

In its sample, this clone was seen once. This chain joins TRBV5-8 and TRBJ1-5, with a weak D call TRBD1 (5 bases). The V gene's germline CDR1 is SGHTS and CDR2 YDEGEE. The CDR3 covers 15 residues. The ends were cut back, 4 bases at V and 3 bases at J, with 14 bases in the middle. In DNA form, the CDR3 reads TGTGCCAGCAGCCCGAGACAGCTATCCAATCAGCCCCAGCATTTT. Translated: CASSPRQLSNQPQHF.

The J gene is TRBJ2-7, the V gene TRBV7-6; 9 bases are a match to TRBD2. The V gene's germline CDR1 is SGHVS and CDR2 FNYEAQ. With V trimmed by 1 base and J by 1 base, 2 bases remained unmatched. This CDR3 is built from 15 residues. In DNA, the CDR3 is TGTGCCAGCAGCTTAGTAGCGGGAGAATCCTACGAGCAGTACTTC. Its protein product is CASSLVAGESYEQYF.

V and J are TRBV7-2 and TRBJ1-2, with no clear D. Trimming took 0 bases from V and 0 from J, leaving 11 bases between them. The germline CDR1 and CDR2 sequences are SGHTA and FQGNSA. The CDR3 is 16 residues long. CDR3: CASSLARVLTNYGYTF. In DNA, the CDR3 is TGTGCCAGCAGCTTAGCTCGGGTCCTAACTAACTATGGCTACACCTTC.

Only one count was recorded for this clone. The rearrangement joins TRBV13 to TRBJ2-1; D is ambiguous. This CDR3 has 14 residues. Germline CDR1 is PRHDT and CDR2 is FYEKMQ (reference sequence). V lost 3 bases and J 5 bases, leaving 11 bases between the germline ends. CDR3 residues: CASSFLALHNEQFF. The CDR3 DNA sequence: TGTGCCAGCAGCTTCCTCGCGCTCCACAATGAGCAGTTCTTC.

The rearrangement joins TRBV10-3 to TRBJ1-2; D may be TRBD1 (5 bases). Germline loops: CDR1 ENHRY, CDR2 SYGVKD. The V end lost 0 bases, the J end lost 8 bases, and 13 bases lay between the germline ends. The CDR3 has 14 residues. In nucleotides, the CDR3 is TGTGCCATCAGTGAGTCGGCCTTAAGGGGCGGCTACACCTTC. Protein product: CAISESALRGGYTF.

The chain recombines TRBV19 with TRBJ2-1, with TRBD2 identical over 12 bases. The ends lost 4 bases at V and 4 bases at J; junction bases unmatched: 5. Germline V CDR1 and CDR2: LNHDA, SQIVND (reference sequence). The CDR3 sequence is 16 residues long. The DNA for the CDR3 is TGTGCCAGTAGTAAAGGACTAGCGGGGATATACAATGAGCAGTTCTTC. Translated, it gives CASSKGLAGIYNEQFF.

For the CDR3, the DNA is TGTGCCAGCAGCTTGGTTCGGGGGGGCCGCGGTGAGCAGTTCTTC. Its translation is CASSLVRGGRGEQFF. The chain joins TRBV5-4 to TRBJ2-1, with 8 bases lining up with TRBD2. Germline-derived CDR1 and CDR2 are SGHNT and YYREEE (reference sequence). CDR3 length: 15 residues. After removal of 0 bases from V and 9 bases from J, the junction contained 8 bases not matched to a gene.

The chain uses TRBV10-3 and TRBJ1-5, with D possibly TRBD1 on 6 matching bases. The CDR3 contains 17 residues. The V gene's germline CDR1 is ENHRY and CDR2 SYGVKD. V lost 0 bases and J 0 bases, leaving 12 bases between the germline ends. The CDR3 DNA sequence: TGTGCCATCAGTGAGTCGAGGGGGACATATAGCAATCAGCCCCAGCATTTT. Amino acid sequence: CAISESRGTYSNQPQHF.

CDR3 sequence (DNA): TGTGCCAGTGGTAGGGGGCCAGCGGACACTGAAGCTTTCTTT. Its translation: CASGRGPADTEAFF. This chain connects TRBV11-3 to TRBJ1-1; 7 bases match TRBD1. The trim removed 9 bases at V and 3 bases at J, leaving 10 bases unmatched. This CDR3 has 14 residues. Germline V gene lookup returns CDR1 SGHNT and CDR2 YENEEA.

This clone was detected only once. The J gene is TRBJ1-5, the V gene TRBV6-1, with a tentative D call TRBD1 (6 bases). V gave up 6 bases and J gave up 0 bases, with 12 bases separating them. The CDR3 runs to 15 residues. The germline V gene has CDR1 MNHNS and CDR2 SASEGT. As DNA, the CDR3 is TGTGCCAGCAGACCAGGGGCCATTAGCAATCAGCCCCAGCATTTT. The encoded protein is CASRPGAISNQPQHF.